Below, 17 T cell receptor beta chains from the same sample are listed, as sequenced in a study of OX40 agonist ivuxolimab in advanced cancers. Only in-frame clones appear in the TCRdb table, and some are missing; sequencing was by immunoSEQ multiplex PCR. The data show under 85,000 clones, more than 85% seen once. The source was CD4+ or CD8+ T cells sorted from blood, collected in a trial of the OX40 agonist ivuxolimab. The receptors come from an adult with an advanced solid tumor such as melanoma, head and neck, liver or kidney cancer.

The chain combines TRBV30 with TRBJ1-1, with a tentative D call TRBD1 (5 bases). Trimming pared 5 bases from V and 8 bases from J, leaving 9 bases between. The CDR3 has 10 amino acids. From germline, CDR1 is GTSNPN and CDR2 SVGIG (reference sequence). The CDR3 loop reads CAWGAGEAFF. The CDR3 region has the DNA TGTGCCTGGGGGGCGGGAGAAGCTTTCTTT.

The V call is TRBV9, the J call TRBJ2-1; no clear D gene. The CDR3 is 16 amino acids. Germline values: CDR1 SGDLS, CDR2 YYNGEE. V was shortened by 0 bases and J by 6 bases, with 16 bases between the two germline ends. The CDR3 nucleotides are TGTGCCAGCAGCGTAGAGGGCCAGATAGCACTCAATGAGCAGTTCTTC. This translates into CASSVEGQIALNEQFF.

The J gene is TRBJ2-3, the V gene TRBV9, with D possibly TRBD1 on 5 matching bases. The germline V and J ends were trimmed by 4 bases and 5 bases, with 8 bases remaining between them. This CDR3 has 12 amino acids. Germline V gene sequence: CDR1 SGDLS, CDR2 YYNGEE. The CDR3 loop is CASSPQGDTQYF. Written as DNA, the CDR3 is TGTGCCAGCAGCCCCCAGGGAGATACGCAGTATTTT.

The V gene is TRBV19, the J gene TRBJ1-1; D is possibly TRBD1 (5 bases). Trimming pared 3 bases from V and 6 bases from J, leaving 8 bases between. Germline-derived CDR1 and CDR2 are LNHDA and SQIVND (reference sequence). CDR3 length: 12 residues. Here the CDR3 DNA reads TGTGCCAGTAGTATGGGAGGGGCTGAAGCTTTCTTT. Amino acids: CASSMGGAEAFF.

The J gene is TRBJ2-1, the V gene TRBV5-4, with 8 bases that match TRBD1. The germline V gene has CDR1 SGHNT and CDR2 YYREEE (reference sequence). The V gene end was trimmed by 4 bases and the J gene end by 6 bases; junction bases not matched to a gene: 6. CDR3 length: 14 residues. The CDR3 DNA is TGTGCCAGCAGCGGACAGGGTAATAGCAATGAGCAGTTCTTC. Translated, it gives CASSGQGNSNEQFF.

This chain links TRBV27 with TRBJ2-1, with 7 bases fitting TRBD2. Losses at the gene ends were 4 bases for V and 7 bases for J; bases not matched to a gene: 7. Germline V gene sequence: CDR1 MNHEY, CDR2 SMNVEV (reference sequence). The CDR3 loop spans 14 amino acids. In DNA form, the CDR3 reads TGTGCCAGCAGTTCTTCACTAGCGTCGAATGAGCAGTTCTTC. Protein: CASSSSLASNEQFF.

The chain employs TRBV4-1 and TRBJ1-1; no clear D gene. The V gene's germline CDR1 is MGHRA and CDR2 YSYEKL. The CDR3 has 12 residues. The V and J ends lost 4 bases and 5 bases respectively, with 8 bases between them. The CDR3 DNA sequence: TGCGCCAGCAGCCCCTCGGAGACTGAAGCTTTCTTT. This gives the protein CASSPSETEAFF.

The J gene is TRBJ1-1, the V gene TRBV5-6, with 8 bases lining up with TRBD1. Germline CDR1 reads SGHDT; CDR2 reads YYEEEE. There are 15 residues in the CDR3. The V and J ends lost 3 bases and 1 base, in that order; junction bases with no gene match: 5. The CDR3 nucleotides read TGTGCCAGCAGCTGGCCAGGACAGGGGAACACTGAAGCTTTCTTT. Translated, it gives CASSWPGQGNTEAFF.

The rearrangement uses TRBV2 and TRBJ2-3, with 9 bases matching TRBD1. This CDR3 has 16 residues. J gave up 2 bases and V 8 bases, and 11 bases lay outside the gene matches. Germline V gene sequence: CDR1 SNHLY, CDR2 FYNNEI. The CDR3 sequence: CASRHRDRVFTDTQYF. In nucleotides, the CDR3 is TGTGCCAGCCGCCACCGGGACAGGGTCTTCACAGATACGCAGTATTTT.

This chain links TRBV30 with TRBJ2-1; D is unresolved. CDR3 length equals 14 residues. Trimming shortened V by 4 bases and J by 3 bases, and 13 bases separated the two germline ends. Germline values: CDR1 GTSNPN, CDR2 SVGIG (reference sequence). For the CDR3, the DNA is TGTGCCTGGATGACGATAGGCGTCTACAATGAGCAGTTCTTC. Protein: CAWMTIGVYNEQFF.

The rearrangement links TRBV7-6 to TRBJ2-7; 9 bases align to TRBD2. Per germline, CDR1 SGHVS and CDR2 FNYEAQ. V dropped 5 bases and J dropped 0; count of bases not matched to a gene: 8. The CDR3 consists of 16 residues. The CDR3 reads CASSPPSGKSSYEQYF. The CDR3, as DNA: TGTGCCAGCAGCCCTCCTAGCGGGAAAAGCTCCTACGAGCAGTACTTC.

The V and J genes are TRBV27 and TRBJ2-6; D gene unclear. Germline V gene data show CDR1 as MNHEY and CDR2 as SMNVEV (reference sequence). The CDR3 is made up of 12 amino acids. V lost 9 bases to trimming and J lost 0 bases, with 3 bases between them. CDR3 coding DNA: TGTGCCAGTGGCTCTGGGGCCAACGTCCTGACTTTC. Translation: CASGSGANVLTF.

The rearrangement links TRBV7-9 to TRBJ2-7, with 9 bases aligning to TRBD1. There are 16 residues in the CDR3. Looked up from germline, CDR1 is SEHNR and CDR2 is FQNEAQ (reference sequence). J was trimmed by 4 bases and V by 5 bases; bases with no gene match: 12. CDR3 DNA sequence: TGTGCCAGCAGCAGAGCGGACAGGGGTTTTGCGTACGAGCAGTACTTC. It translates to CASSRADRGFAYEQYF.

The V and J genes are TRBV5-6 and TRBJ2-5; tentatively, D is TRBD1 (6 bases). Trimming took off 2 bases at V and 5 bases at J, with 10 bases between the two ends. Germline lookup yields CDR1 SGHDT and CDR2 YYEEEE. The CDR3 spans 13 residues. The CDR3 here is CASSFGGSETQYF. In DNA, the CDR3 is TGTGCCAGCAGCTTTGGGGGCTCGGAGACCCAGTACTTC.

This clone has only one observation. CDR3 bases: TGTGCCAGCAGCACGAGATTGGGCCAGACAGGCCTGGGTGGGAAGAGCGCTGAAGCTTTCTTT. This sequence encodes CASSTRLGQTGLGGKSAEAFF. This chain links TRBV21-1 with TRBJ1-1; the table names TRBD1, a call not compared with the DNA. TRBV21-1 is flagged as a pseudogene. This CDR3 spans 21 amino acids.

The chain carries TRBV29-1 and TRBJ1-1; D unclear. The V end lost 6 bases, the J end lost 1 base, and 9 bases lay between the germline ends. The germline gives CDR1 SQVTM, CDR2 ANQGSEA. The CDR3 is 12 amino acids. The CDR3 reads CSVMRENTEAFF. The DNA of the CDR3 is TGCAGCGTCATGAGGGAGAACACTGAAGCTTTCTTT.

This chain uses TRBV27 with TRBJ2-3, with no clear D. The germline V gene has CDR1 MNHEY and CDR2 SMNVEV (reference sequence). Trimming shortened V by 3 bases and J by 2 bases, and 12 bases separated the two germline ends. This CDR3 has 15 residues. This CDR3 is CASSFTSAITDTQYF. CDR3 DNA: TGTGCCAGCAGTTTTACGAGCGCAATCACAGATACGCAGTATTTT.